Listed below are T cell receptor beta chains from one sample, sequenced in a study of blood T cell repertoires in COVID-19. Produced via immunoSEQ multiplex PCR; TCRdb's table is partial and in-frame only. The sample holds fewer than 35,000 clones, approximately 91% seen once. The sequencing input was peripheral blood. These receptor sequences come from a man aged 65 to 85 with active COVID-19. The CDR3 runs from the conserved cysteine through the conserved F or W. D genes are given only for firm matches. The size entry is marked missing in some rows and otherwise reads once, few, many or a size class.

TRBJ1-5	TRBV2	.	TRBD1	TGTGCCAGCAGTGGGGGGACAGGGCAACAGCCCCAGCATTTT	CASSGGTGQQPQHF
TRBJ2-2	TRBV5-4	.	.	TGTGCCAGCAGCTTGGTTCAGAGGGCCCGTAACACCGGGGAGCTGTTTTTT	CASSLVQRARNTGELFF
TRBJ1-1	TRBV5-1	.	.	TGCGCCAGCAGTAGAGGGAGCGGGAGTGAAGCTTTCTTT	CASSRGSGSEAFF
TRBJ1-2	TRBV10-3	.	.	TGTGCCATCAGTGAGTCGAGAGGGGGAGGCTACACCTTC	CAISESRGGGYTF
TRBJ1-4	TRBV12-3/TRBV12-4	.	.	TGTGCCAGCAGTCCCCATAATGAAAAACTGTTTTTT	CASSPHNEKLFF
TRBJ2-5	TRBV15	.	.	TGTGCCACCAGCAGAGGGGGCGGTAGGGCTTTCCAAGAGACCCAGTACTTC	CATSRGGGRAFQETQYF
TRBJ1-5	TRBV7-4	.	.	TGTGCCAGCAGCTTAGAGGAGAACAATCAGCCCCAGCATTTT	CASSLEENNQPQHF
TRBJ2-3	TRBV7-2	.	.	TGTGCCAGCAGCTCGATTGGACTTTCCACAGATACGCAGTATTTT	CASSSIGLSTDTQYF
TRBJ1-4	TRBV20-1	.	.	TGCAGTGCTAGTGGAACAGGGTCTAATGAAAAACTGTTTTTT	CSASGTGSNEKLFF
TRBJ2-1	TRBV2	once	TRBD1	TGTGCCAGCAATGGACAGGCGAGGAATGAGCAGTTCTTC	CASNGQARNEQFF
TRBJ2-5	TRBV4-2	.	TRBD1	TGTGCCAGCAGCCAAGCGAAAGGACAGGGGGTTGGGACCCAGTACTTC	CASSQAKGQGVGTQYF
TRBJ1-3	TRBV2	.	TRBD1	TGTGCCAGCAGTGAAACAGGGGCCTCTGGAAACACCATATATTTT	CASSETGASGNTIYF
TRBJ2-5	TRBV5-1	.	TRBD1	TGCGCCAGCAGCACCGGGACAGGACAAGAGACCCAGTACTTC	CASSTGTGQETQYF
TRBJ1-1	TRBV30	.	.	TGTGCCTGGAGTAGGACAGCTGAAGCTTTCTTT	CAWSRTAEAFF
TRBJ1-2	TRBV29-1	once	TRBD1	TGCAGCGTTGCTGGACAGGGGAAAGGCTACACCTTC	CSVAGQGKGYTF
TRBJ2-1	TRBV24-1	.	TRBD2	TGTGCCACCGGTTCGGGCGGGGGGGCCAATGAGCAGTTCTTC	CATGSGGGANEQFF
TRBJ1-2	TRBV6-5	once	.	TGTGCCAGCCTCCGCGGGGCTGGGGGTGGCTACACCTTC	CASLRGAGGGYTF
TRBJ2-7	TRBV18	.	.	TGTGCCAGCTCAGAGGCAGTGAATCCCTACGAGCAGTACTTC	CASSEAVNPYEQYF
TRBJ2-3	TRBV7-9	.	TRBD1	TGTGCCAGCAACTACGGACAGGGGCTCACAGATACGCAGTATTTT	CASNYGQGLTDTQYF
TRBJ2-7	TRBV6-5	.	.	TGTGCCAGCAGCCTCAGACGGGATTCCTACGAGCAGTACTTC	CASSLRRDSYEQYF
TRBJ2-5	TRBV5-1	.	.	TGCGCCAGCAGCTTTGGGCGGGGTGGAGGAGAGACCCAGTACTTC	CASSFGRGGGETQYF
TRBJ2-7	TRBV18	.	TRBD1	TGTGCCAGCTCAGAGTTAGCGGGACAGGGGAAAGGCGAGCAGTACTTC	CASSELAGQGKGEQYF
TRBJ2-2	TRBV6-5	.	TRBD1	TGTGCCAGCAGCCCGGACAGGCGCTACACCGGGGAGCTGTTTTTT	CASSPDRRYTGELFF
TRBJ2-3	TRBV24-1	.	TRBD2	TGTGCCACCAGTGATACCGGGACTAGCGGGGGGGCCCCAGATACGCAGTATTTT	CATSDTGTSGGAPDTQYF
TRBJ1-5	TRBV12-5	.	.	TGTGCTAGTGGTCGGGACAAGTCCACAAATCAGCCCCAGCATTTT	CASGRDKSTNQPQHF
TRBJ1-2	TRBV25-1	.	TRBD1	TGTGCCAGCAGTCCAACCGGGACAGGGCTATACTATGGCTACACCTTC	CASSPTGTGLYYGYTF
TRBJ2-7	TRBV6-6	once	.	TGTGCCAGCAGTTACTCAATACGGGACACCTCCTACGAGCAGTACTTC	CASSYSIRDTSYEQYF
TRBJ2-1	TRBV6-5	.	TRBD1	TGTGCCAGCGGACAGGGCTACAATGAGCAGTTCTTC	CASGQGYNEQFF
TRBJ1-5	TRBV7-2	.	TRBD1	TGTGCCAGCAGCTCGGACAGGGCAATAAATCAGCCCCAGCATTTT	CASSSDRAINQPQHF
TRBJ2-1	TRBV21-1	once	.	TGTGCCAGCATACACTCACAGGGGTCCAATGAGCAGTTCTTC	CASIHSQGSNEQFF
TRBJ2-2	TRBV7-8	.	.	TGTGCCAGCCGCAGGGACATCGCGAACACCGGGGAGCTGTTTTTT	CASRRDIANTGELFF
TRBJ2-1	TRBV7-7	.	TRBD1	TGTGCCAGCTCCCAGGACAGGGGAGGGTACAATGAGCAGTTCTTC	CASSQDRGGYNEQFF
TRBJ2-1	TRBV19	.	TRBD2	TGTGCCAGTAGCCCCCGGAGGACTAGCGGGGGAAAAAATGAGCAGTTCTTC	CASSPRRTSGGKNEQFF
TRBJ1-1	TRBV19	.	.	TGTGCCAGTAGTAAAACCAACAGATTGAACACTGAAGCTTTCTTT	CASSKTNRLNTEAFF
TRBJ1-4	TRBV29-1	medium-sized	.	TGCAGCGTTGAGGTCTTACCCGAGGAAAAACTGTTTTTT	CSVEVLPEEKLFF
TRBJ2-2	TRBV27	.	.	TGTGCCAGCAGAAGGACAGCTACCGGGGAGCTGTTTTTT	CASRRTATGELFF
TRBJ2-4	TRBV4-1	.	.	TGCGCCAGCAGCCAAGTCGCCGGGGCCAAAAACATTCAGTACTTC	CASSQVAGAKNIQYF
TRBJ1-2	TRBV28	.	.	TGTGCCAGCGCCGGGACACTCTTGGGCTTC	CASAGTLLGF
TRBJ1-5	TRBV9	.	TRBD1	TGTGCCAGCAGCGTAGGGACAGGAGGAGGTCAGCCCCAGCATTTT	CASSVGTGGGQPQHF
TRBJ2-1	TRBV10-3	.	TRBD2	TGTGCCATCAGTGAGTCGGGACTAGCGGGCGCGAGCTCCTACAATGAGCAGTTCTTC	CAISESGLAGASSYNEQFF
TRBJ2-3	TRBV7-3	once	TRBD2	TGTGCCAGCAGCTATTCGGGACTAGCGGATACGCAGTATTTT	CASSYSGLADTQYF
TRBJ2-5	TRBV5-6	.	TRBD1	TGTGCCAGCAGCTTGGGCAGGGGGCTCGACCAAGAGACCCAGTACTTC	CASSLGRGLDQETQYF
TRBJ2-3	TRBV5-1	.	TRBD2	TGCGCCAGCAGCCCAGCGGGGGCCACAGATACGCAGTATTTT	CASSPAGATDTQYF
TRBJ2-1	TRBV2	once	.	TGTGCCAGCAGCCTTAGCGGCAATGAGCAGTTCTTC	CASSLSGNEQFF
TRBJ1-1	TRBV7-6	.	TRBD1	TGTGCCAGCAGCCCCGGGACAGACCTCATGAACACTGAAGCTTTCTTT	CASSPGTDLMNTEAFF